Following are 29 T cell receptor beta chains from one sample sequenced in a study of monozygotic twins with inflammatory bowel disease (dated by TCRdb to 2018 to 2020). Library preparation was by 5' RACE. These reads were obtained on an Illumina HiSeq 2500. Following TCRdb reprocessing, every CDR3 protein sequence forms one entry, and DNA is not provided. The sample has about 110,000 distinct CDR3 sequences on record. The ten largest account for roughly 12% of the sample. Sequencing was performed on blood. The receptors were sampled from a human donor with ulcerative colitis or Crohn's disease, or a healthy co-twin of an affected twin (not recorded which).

This CDR3 is CASSLDPTGLDSGANVLTF. J is TRBJ2-6 and V is TRBV5-1; lacking DNA, the TRBD1 call made by TCRdb goes unchecked. The germline CDR1 and CDR2 sequences are SGHRS and YFSETQ. The CDR3 has 19 amino acids.

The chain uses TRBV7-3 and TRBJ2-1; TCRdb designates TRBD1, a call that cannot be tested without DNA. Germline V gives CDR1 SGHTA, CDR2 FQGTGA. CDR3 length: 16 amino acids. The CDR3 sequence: CASSLYGPTGHNEQFF.

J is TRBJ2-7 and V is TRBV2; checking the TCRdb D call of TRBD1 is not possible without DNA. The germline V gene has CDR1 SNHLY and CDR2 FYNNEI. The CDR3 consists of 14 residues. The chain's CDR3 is CASKAGTGGQEQYF.

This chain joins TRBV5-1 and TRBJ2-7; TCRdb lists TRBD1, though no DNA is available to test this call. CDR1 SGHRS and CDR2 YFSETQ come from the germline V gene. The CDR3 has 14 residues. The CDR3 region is CASSSGQGSYEQYF.

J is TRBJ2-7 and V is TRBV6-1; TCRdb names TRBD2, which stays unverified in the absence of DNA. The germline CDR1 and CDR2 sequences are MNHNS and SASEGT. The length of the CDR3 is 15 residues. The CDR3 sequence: CASSDPWEGIYEQYF.

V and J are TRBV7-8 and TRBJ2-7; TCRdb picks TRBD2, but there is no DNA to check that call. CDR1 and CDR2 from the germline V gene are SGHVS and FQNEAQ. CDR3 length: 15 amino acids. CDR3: CASSLATGGTYEQYF. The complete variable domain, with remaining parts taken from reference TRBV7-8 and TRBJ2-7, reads GAGVSQSPRYKVAKRGQDVALRCDPISGHVSLFWYQQALGQGPEFLTYFQNEAQLDKSGLPSDRFFAERPEGSVSTLKIQRTQQEDSAVYLCASSLATGGTYEQYFGPGTRLTVT.

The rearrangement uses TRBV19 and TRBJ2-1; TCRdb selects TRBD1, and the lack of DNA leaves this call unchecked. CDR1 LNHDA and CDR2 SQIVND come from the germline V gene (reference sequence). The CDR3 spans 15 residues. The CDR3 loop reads CASSFSSPPRNEQFF.

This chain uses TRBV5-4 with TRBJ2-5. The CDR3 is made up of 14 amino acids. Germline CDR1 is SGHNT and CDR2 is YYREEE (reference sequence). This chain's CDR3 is CASSWTTTQETQYF.

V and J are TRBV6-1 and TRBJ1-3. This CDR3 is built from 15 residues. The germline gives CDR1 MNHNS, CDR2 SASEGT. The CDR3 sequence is CASSGTARAGNTIYF.

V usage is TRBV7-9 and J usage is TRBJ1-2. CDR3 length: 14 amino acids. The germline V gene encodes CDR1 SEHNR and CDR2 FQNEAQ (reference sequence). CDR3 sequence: CASSFRFQEGGYTF.

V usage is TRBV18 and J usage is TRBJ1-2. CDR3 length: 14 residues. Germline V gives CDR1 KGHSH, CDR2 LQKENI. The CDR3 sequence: CASSQEDGVDGYTF.

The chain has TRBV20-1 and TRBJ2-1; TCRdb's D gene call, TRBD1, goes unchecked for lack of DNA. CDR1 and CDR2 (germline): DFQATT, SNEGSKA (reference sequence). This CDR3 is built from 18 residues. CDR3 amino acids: CSARSPFSGDLSYNEQFF.

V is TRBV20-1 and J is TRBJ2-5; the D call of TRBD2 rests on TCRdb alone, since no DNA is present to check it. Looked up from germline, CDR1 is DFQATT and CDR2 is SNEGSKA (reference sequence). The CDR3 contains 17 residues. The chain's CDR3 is CSANPRASGSTQETQYF.

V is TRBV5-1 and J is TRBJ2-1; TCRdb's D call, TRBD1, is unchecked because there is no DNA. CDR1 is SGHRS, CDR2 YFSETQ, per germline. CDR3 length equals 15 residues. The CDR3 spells CASSPAGVSYNEQFF.

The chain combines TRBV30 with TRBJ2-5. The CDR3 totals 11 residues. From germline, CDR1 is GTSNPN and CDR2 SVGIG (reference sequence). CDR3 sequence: CAWSVQETQYF.

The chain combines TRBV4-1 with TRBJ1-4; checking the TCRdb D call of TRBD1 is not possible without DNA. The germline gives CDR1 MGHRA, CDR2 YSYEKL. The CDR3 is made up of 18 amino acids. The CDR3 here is CASSQRDRGRATNEKLFF.

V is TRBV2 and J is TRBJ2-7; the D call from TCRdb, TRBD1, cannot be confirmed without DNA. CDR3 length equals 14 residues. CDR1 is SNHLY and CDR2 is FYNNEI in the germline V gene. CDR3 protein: CASSWGGSSYEQYF.

The chain's CDR3 is CASSLNRGNQPQHF. The chain uses TRBV7-2 and TRBJ1-5; TCRdb names TRBD1, which stays unverified in the absence of DNA. The V gene's germline CDR1 is SGHTA and CDR2 FQGNSA. The CDR3 has 14 amino acids.

CDR3: CSVQPDSSFYEQYF. This sequence joins TRBV29-1 and TRBJ2-7; as DNA is missing, the TRBD1 call by TCRdb cannot be tested. Germline values: CDR1 SQVTM, CDR2 ANQGSEA. The CDR3 totals 14 residues.

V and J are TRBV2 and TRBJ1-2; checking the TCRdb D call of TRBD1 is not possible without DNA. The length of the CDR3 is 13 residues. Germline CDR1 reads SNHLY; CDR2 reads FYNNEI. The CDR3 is CASSGDMDYGYTF.

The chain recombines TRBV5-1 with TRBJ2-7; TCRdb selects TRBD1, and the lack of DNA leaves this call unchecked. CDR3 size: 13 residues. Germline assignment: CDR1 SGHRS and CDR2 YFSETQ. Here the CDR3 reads CASSSTRTYEQYF.

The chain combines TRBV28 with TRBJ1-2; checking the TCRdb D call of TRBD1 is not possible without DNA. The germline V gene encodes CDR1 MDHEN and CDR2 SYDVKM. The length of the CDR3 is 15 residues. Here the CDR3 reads CASSSSGRQNYGYTF.

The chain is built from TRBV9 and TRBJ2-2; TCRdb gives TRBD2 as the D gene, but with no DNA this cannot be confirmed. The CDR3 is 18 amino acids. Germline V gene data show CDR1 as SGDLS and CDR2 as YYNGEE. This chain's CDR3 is CASSVATVTSGNTGELFF.

CDR3 in amino acids: CASSSPMRQGGNTIYF. The gene calls are TRBV11-2 and TRBJ1-3; no DNA is available, so the TRBD1 call from TCRdb remains unchecked. There are 16 residues in the CDR3. Germline CDR1 is SGHAT and CDR2 is FQNNGV.

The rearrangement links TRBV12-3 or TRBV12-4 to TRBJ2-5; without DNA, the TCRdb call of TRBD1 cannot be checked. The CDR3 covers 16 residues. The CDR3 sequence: CASSLVAGGVSETQYF.

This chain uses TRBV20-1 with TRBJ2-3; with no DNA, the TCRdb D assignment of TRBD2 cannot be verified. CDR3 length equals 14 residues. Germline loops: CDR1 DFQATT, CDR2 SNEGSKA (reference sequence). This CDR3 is CSAPTSPGADTQYF.

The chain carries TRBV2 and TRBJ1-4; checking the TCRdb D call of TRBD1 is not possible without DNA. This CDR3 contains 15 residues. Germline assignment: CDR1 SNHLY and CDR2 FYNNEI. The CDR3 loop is CASRGQGQINEKLFF.

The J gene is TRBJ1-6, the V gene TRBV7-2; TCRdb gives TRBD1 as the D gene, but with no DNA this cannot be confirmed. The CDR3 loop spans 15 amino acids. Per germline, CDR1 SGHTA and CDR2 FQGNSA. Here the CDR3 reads CASSSRQVWNSPLHF.

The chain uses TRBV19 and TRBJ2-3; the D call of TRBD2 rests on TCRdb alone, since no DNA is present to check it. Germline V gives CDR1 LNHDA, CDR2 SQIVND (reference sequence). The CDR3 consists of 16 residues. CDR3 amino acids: CATKRGGIRAADTQYF.